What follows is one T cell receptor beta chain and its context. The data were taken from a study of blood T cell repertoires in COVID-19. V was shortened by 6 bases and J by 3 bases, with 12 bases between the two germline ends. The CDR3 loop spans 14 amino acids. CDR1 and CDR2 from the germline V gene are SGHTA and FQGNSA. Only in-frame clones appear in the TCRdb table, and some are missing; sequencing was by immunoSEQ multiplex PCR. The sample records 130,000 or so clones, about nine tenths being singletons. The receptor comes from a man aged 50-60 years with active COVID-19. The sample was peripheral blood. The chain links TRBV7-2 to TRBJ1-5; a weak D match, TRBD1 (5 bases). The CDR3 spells CASRGGENNQPQHF. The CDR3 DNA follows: TGTGCCAGCAGGGGAGGGGAAAACAATCAGCCCCAGCATTTT.